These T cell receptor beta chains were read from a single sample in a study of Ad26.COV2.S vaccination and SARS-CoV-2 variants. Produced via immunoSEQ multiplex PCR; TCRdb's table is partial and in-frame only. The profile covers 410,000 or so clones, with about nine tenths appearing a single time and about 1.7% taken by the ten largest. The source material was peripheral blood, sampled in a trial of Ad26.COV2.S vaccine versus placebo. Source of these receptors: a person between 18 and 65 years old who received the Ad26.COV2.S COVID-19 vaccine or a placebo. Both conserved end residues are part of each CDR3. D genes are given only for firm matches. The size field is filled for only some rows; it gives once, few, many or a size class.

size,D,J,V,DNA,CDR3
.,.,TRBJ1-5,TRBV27,TGTGCCAGCACTGGACAGCCTTATAGCAATCAGCCCCAGCATTTT,CASTGQPYSNQPQHF
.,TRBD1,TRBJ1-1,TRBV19,TGTGCCAGTAGTTTCAGGGGGTCCGGGAACACTGAAGCTTTCTTT,CASSFRGSGNTEAFF
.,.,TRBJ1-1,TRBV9,TGTGCCAGCAGCGACAACCCGGGACGGGGGAACACTGAAGCTTTCTTT,CASSDNPGRGNTEAFF
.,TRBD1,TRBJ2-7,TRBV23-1,TGCGCCAGCAGTCACCGGGGGACAGGGGCCTACGAGCAGTACTTC,CASSHRGTGAYEQYF
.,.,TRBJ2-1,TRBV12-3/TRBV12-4,TGTGCCAGCAGCCTTGACAACAATGAGCAGTTCTTC,CASSLDNNEQFF
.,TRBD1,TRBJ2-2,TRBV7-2,TGTGCCAGCAGCGGACAGGGGTTTCTAACCGGGGAGCTGTTTTTT,CASSGQGFLTGELFF
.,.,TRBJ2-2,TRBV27,TGTGCCAGCAGTTTCTACGGGGTCACCGGGGAGCTGTTTTTT,CASSFYGVTGELFF
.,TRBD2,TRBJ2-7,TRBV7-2,TGTGCCAGCAGCTTCCTCGGGACTAGCGTCTACGAGCAGTACTTC,CASSFLGTSVYEQYF
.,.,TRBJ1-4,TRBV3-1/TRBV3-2,TGTGCCAGCAGCCAAGTGAAACCGGGGGAAAAACTGTTTTTT,CASSQVKPGEKLFF
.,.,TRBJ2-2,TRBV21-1,TGTGCCAGCAGCACGCGTCTAGCGGGGGGGCCCCCCGGGGAGCTGTTTTTT,CASSTRLAGGPPGELFF
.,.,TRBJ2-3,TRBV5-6,TGTGCCAGCAGCTTATTCGAGTCGCTAGGCACAGATACGCAGTATTTT,CASSLFESLGTDTQYF
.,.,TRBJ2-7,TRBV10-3,TGTGCCATCACCCGGGACGGCGCCTCTTACGAGCAGTACTTC,CAITRDGASYEQYF
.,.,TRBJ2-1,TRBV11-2,TGTGCCAGCAGCACCCTCTCGGCGGGCGGGGAGCAGTTCTTC,CASSTLSAGGEQFF
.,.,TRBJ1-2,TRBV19,TGTGCCGCCCGAAAACAGGCCAACTATGGCTACACCTTC,CAARKQANYGYTF
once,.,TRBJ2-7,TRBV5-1,TGCGCCAGCAGCTTGGAACCGCTTTACTCCTACGAGCAGTACTTC,CASSLEPLYSYEQYF
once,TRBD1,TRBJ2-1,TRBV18,TGTGCCAGCTCACCAACAGGGGTCTACAATGAGCAGTTCTTC,CASSPTGVYNEQFF
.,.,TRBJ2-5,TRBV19,TGTGCCAGTAGTACCCCCTCGTTTGGGGAAGAGACCCAGTACTTC,CASSTPSFGEETQYF
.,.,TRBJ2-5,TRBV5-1,TGCGCCAGCAGCTTCAGTCCGAGGGAGACCCAGTACTTC,CASSFSPRETQYF
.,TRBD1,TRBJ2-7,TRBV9,TGTGCCAGCAGCGTAGCTTTTGTGGACAGGGGGTCATGTGAGCAGTACTTC,CASSVAFVDRGSCEQYF
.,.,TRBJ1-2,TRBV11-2,TGTGCCAGCAGCTTAGACGGGGGTAACTATGGCTACACCTTC,CASSLDGGNYGYTF
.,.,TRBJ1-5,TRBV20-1,TGCAGTGCTAGTGGCTCAAATAGCAATCAGCCCCAGCATTTT,CSASGSNSNQPQHF
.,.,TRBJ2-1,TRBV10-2,TGCGCCAGCAGTGAGTTTTGGGAGCAGTTCTTC,CASSEFWEQFF
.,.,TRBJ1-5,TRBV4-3,TGCGCCAGCAGCCAAAGCTGGGCCAGGCGGGGGAATGGCAATCAGCCCCAGCATTTT,CASSQSWARRGNGNQPQHF
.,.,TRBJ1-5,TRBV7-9,TGTGCCAGCAGCTCCGACCCCAATCAGCCCCAGCATTTT,CASSSDPNQPQHF
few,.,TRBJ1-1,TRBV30,TGTGCCTCCCCGAAGGAGGTGAGTCCGACTGAAGCTTTCTTT,CASPKEVSPTEAFF
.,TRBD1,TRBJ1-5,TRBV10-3,TGTGCCATCAGTTGGGACAGTAGCAATCAGCCCCAGCATTTT,CAISWDSSNQPQHF
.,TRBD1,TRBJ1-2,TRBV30,TGTGCCTGGAGTGGGGACAGATTTGACTATGGCTACACCTTC,CAWSGDRFDYGYTF
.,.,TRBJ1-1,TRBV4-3,TGCGCCAGCAGACGGAACCAGAACACTGAAGCTTTCTTT,CASRRNQNTEAFF
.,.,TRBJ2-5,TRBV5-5,TGTGCCAGCACAAGGAACATTGGGGAGACCCAGTACTTC,CASTRNIGETQYF
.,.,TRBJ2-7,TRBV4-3,TGCGCCAGCAGCCGCGAAATGGTAGATGGGTCCTACGAGCAGTACTTC,CASSREMVDGSYEQYF
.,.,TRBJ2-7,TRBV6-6,TGTGCCACCGAGGGGCAGGGCACCTACGAGCAGTACTTC,CATEGQGTYEQYF
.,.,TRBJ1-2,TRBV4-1,TGCGCCAGCAGCCAAGAATCGGGGTATGACTATGGCTACACCTTC,CASSQESGYDYGYTF